This TCR beta chain was sequenced in a study of blood T cell repertoires in COVID-19. About the research overall: Both acute and convalescent COVID-19 samples were obtained from the United States, Italy and Spain. PBMCs, B-cell-depleted T cells, or T cells provided the cDNA or gDNA that made up the material.

As handled by the study authors: Researchers report that nucleated cell counts were estimated from reference gene primer amplification. Sequencing used immunoSEQ multiplex PCR; TCRdb keeps in-frame clones, though not all of them. The V and J calls and clone size come from that table; D and trimming were worked out from the DNA. The data contain about 50,000 clones, under 90% of them singletons. Trimming cost V 6 bases and J 2 bases; bases outside gene matches: 8. Germline CDR1 is SGHNT and CDR2 is YYREEE (reference sequence). This CDR3 has 14 residues. The receptor was derived from a man in his 70s with acute or convalescent COVID-19. Material for sequencing was peripheral blood. V usage is TRBV5-4 and J usage is TRBJ2-7, with TRBD1 matching over 7 bases. The CDR3 reads CASTSGGKAYEQYF. CDR3 sequence (DNA): TGTGCCAGCACCTCAGGGGGTAAAGCCTACGAGCAGTACTTC.